The 10 T cell receptor beta chains presented below share a single source sample, sequenced in a study of cytomegalovirus exposure and HLA in healthy donors. Clones were read by immunoSEQ multiplex PCR, and TCRdb kept only the in-frame ones, dropping some. The sample gives about 70,000 clones, around 93% of which show up once; less than 6% is in the top ten. Sequences were obtained from PBMCs. Every receptor here comes from a man aged 18 to 29 in good health and CMV-seropositive.

V is TRBV6-5 and J is TRBJ1-1, with 8 bases that match TRBD1. Germline assignment: CDR1 MNHEY and CDR2 SVGAGI. The junction had 3 bases not matched to a gene; V was cut back by 1 base and J by 2 bases. The CDR3 loop spans 15 amino acids. Here the CDR3 DNA reads TGTGCCAGCAGTTACTTCGGACAGGGAAACACTGAAGCTTTCTTT. It is translated as CASSYFGQGNTEAFF.

This chain connects TRBV29-1 to TRBJ1-5, with a weak D call TRBD1 (5 bases). The germline V and J ends were trimmed by 3 bases and 6 bases, with 12 bases remaining between them. The germline V gene has CDR1 SQVTM and CDR2 ANQGSEA. This CDR3 contains 13 residues. The CDR3: CSVEIREGQPQHF. For the CDR3, the DNA is TGCAGCGTTGAGATCAGGGAAGGTCAGCCCCAGCATTTT. The full variable domain, completed using reference TRBV29-1 and TRBJ1-5, is SAVISQKPSRDICQRGTSLTIQCQVDSQVTMMFWYRQQPGQSLTLIATANQGSEATYESGFVIDKFPISRPNLTFSTLTVSNMSPEDSSIYLCSVEIREGQPQHFGDGTRLSIL.

The V and J genes are TRBV28 and TRBJ1-2, with 9 bases identical to TRBD1. The V and J ends lost 6 bases and 3 bases, in that order; junction bases with no gene match: 11. Germline lookup yields CDR1 MDHEN and CDR2 SYDVKM. The CDR3 is 16 residues long. CDR3 nucleotides: TGTGCCAGCAGGACCACAGGGGGCTTATTCCACTATGGCTACACCTTC. Translating gives CASRTTGGLFHYGYTF.

This chain uses TRBV9 with TRBJ2-1; no definite D call. Germline V gives CDR1 SGDLS, CDR2 YYNGEE. The V end was cut by 2 bases, the J end by 4 bases, with 7 bases between. The CDR3 consists of 13 residues. CDR3 DNA sequence: TGTGCCAGCAGCGTTGCAGGTTACAATGAGCAGTTCTTC. Encoded protein: CASSVAGYNEQFF. Full variable domain (outside the CDR3, taken from reference TRBV9 and TRBJ2-1): DSGVTQTPKHLITATGQRVTLRCSPRSGDLSVYWYQQSLDQGLQFLIQYYNGEERAKGNILERFSAQQFPDLHSELNLSSLELGDSALYFCASSVAGYNEQFFGPGTRLTVL.

This chain connects TRBV28 to TRBJ2-7, with TRBD1 matching 8 bases. Trimming cost V 10 bases and J 3 bases; bases outside gene matches: 8. Per germline, CDR1 MDHEN and CDR2 SYDVKM. The CDR3 has 13 residues. CDR3 sequence (DNA): TGTGCCACTAAGGGACAGGCGATCTACGAGCAGTACTTC. Encoded protein: CATKGQAIYEQYF.

The chain joins TRBV19 to TRBJ1-2; tentative D call: TRBD1 (5 bases). Trimming cost V 2 bases and J 2 bases, with 15 bases left between them. Germline-derived CDR1 and CDR2 are LNHDA and SQIVND (reference sequence). The CDR3 runs to 16 residues. The CDR3 is CASSIIGQDRNYGYTF. The CDR3 bases are TGTGCCAGTAGTATAATAGGTCAAGACAGAAACTATGGCTACACCTTC.

The chain employs TRBV19 and TRBJ2-7; 9 bases are a match to TRBD1. After removal of 5 bases from V and 0 bases from J, the junction contained 5 bases not matched to a gene. This CDR3 comprises 15 residues. CDR1 LNHDA and CDR2 SQIVND come from the germline V gene (reference sequence). The CDR3 here is CASSSRDRDSYEQYF. DNA for the CDR3: TGTGCCAGTAGTTCTCGGGACAGGGACTCCTACGAGCAGTACTTC. Full variable domain (missing parts from reference TRBV19 and TRBJ2-7): DGGITQSPKYLFRKEGQNVTLSCEQNLNHDAMYWYRQDPGQGLRLIYYSQIVNDFQKGDIAEGYSVSREKKESFPLTVTSAQKNPTAFYLCASSSRDRDSYEQYFGPGTRLTVT.

The chain is built from TRBV19 and TRBJ2-4; D not certain. Trimming took 7 bases from V and 0 from J, leaving 16 bases between them. This CDR3 contains 16 residues. In germline, CDR1 is LNHDA, CDR2 SQIVND (reference sequence). The CDR3 DNA sequence: TGTGCCAGTAAATCTGGTGACATCCTAGCCAAAAACATTCAGTACTTC. It is translated as CASKSGDILAKNIQYF.

The chain recombines TRBV5-4 with TRBJ2-1, with D perhaps matching TRBD2 (5 bases). Germline values: CDR1 SGHNT, CDR2 YYREEE (reference sequence). The CDR3 has 12 residues. V lost 7 bases, J lost 7 bases, and 12 bases lay in between. The chain's CDR3 is CASRQAENEQFF. CDR3 nucleotides: TGTGCCAGCCGTCAAGCGGAAAATGAGCAGTTCTTC. The variable domain in full, completed from reference TRBV5-4 and TRBJ2-1, reads ETGVTQSPTHLIKTRGQQVTLRCSSQSGHNTVSWYQQALGQGPQFIFQYYREEENGRGNFPPRFSGLQFPNYSSELNVNALELDDSALYLCASRQAENEQFFGPGTRLTVL.

V and J are TRBV29-1 and TRBJ2-6; perhaps TRBD1 as D (6 bases). The CDR3 runs 19 residues. In germline, CDR1 is SQVTM, CDR2 ANQGSEA. Trimming removed 5 bases from V and 0 bases from J, with 23 bases in between. This chain's CDR3 is CSVMGKRGTIGSGANVLTF. CDR3 sequence (DNA): TGCAGCGTTATGGGAAAACGTGGGACAATAGGCTCTGGGGCCAACGTCCTGACTTTC.